Listed below are T cell receptor beta chains from one sample, sequenced in a study of cytomegalovirus exposure and HLA in healthy donors. Using immunoSEQ multiplex PCR, the repertoire was profiled, and TCRdb retains in-frame clones only, with some absent. The sample holds some 99,000 clones; roughly 76% are singletons and the top ten take 1.2%. The specimen sequenced was PBMCs. The source of these receptors is a female donor in good health and CMV-seronegative. CDR3s include the opening cysteine and the closing phenylalanine or tryptophan. A D gene is named only where the DNA matches it firmly. Expanded clones are given a class, and other clones once, few, many or no size at all.

-	TRBV5-4	-	TRBJ1-4	CASSLVGETNEKLFF	TGTGCCAGCAGCTTGGTCGGGGAAACTAATGAAAAACTGTTTTTT
-	TRBV7-2	TRBD1	TRBJ2-7	CASSSQTGDRYEQYF	TGTGCCAGCAGCTCTCAGACAGGGGATCGATACGAGCAGTACTTC
-	TRBV5-6	TRBD2	TRBJ2-1	CASSLNGGEFF	TGTGCCAGCAGCTTGAACGGGGGGGAGTTCTTC
-	TRBV30	-	TRBJ1-2	CAWSVLRNYGYTF	TGTGCCTGGAGTGTACTAAGAAACTATGGCTACACCTTC
-	TRBV7-2	-	TRBJ1-2	CASSLFQGRGYGYTF	TGTGCCAGCAGCTTATTCCAGGGGCGCGGTTATGGCTACACCTTC
few	TRBV19	-	TRBJ1-1	CASSPPWNTEAFF	TGTGCCAGTAGTCCCCCTTGGAACACTGAAGCTTTCTTT
-	TRBV4-1	-	TRBJ2-6	CASSQVRVPSGANVLTF	TGCGCCAGCAGCCAAGTCAGGGTCCCCTCTGGGGCCAACGTCCTGACTTTC
few	TRBV4-1	TRBD1	TRBJ1-1	CASSHALGTDEAFF	TGCGCCAGCAGCCACGCCTTAGGGACAGATGAAGCTTTCTTT
-	TRBV6-1	-	TRBJ2-4	CASSPWGEAKNIQYF	TGTGCCAGTTCCCCCTGGGGGGAAGCCAAAAACATTCAGTACTTC
-	TRBV4-1	-	TRBJ1-1	CASSHPGLLNTEAFF	TGCGCCAGCAGCCATCCGGGACTGTTGAACACTGAAGCTTTCTTT
-	TRBV29-1	-	TRBJ2-7	CSVAKAGPYEQYF	TGCAGCGTGGCTAAAGCGGGCCCGTACGAGCAGTACTTC
few	TRBV7-7	-	TRBJ2-5	CASSLSPSGETQYF	TGTGCTAGCAGCTTAAGTCCATCGGGGGAGACCCAGTACTTC
-	TRBV6-1	-	TRBJ1-2	CASSENSRSRPNYGYTF	TGTGCCAGCAGTGAAAATTCCCGGAGCCGCCCTAACTATGGCTACACCTTC
-	TRBV10-3	-	TRBJ1-5	CAISESRGQPQHF	TGTGCCATCAGTGAGTCAAGGGGTCAGCCCCAGCATTTT
-	TRBV27	-	TRBJ2-7	CASSLLPAGAYEQYF	TGTGCCAGCAGCCTACTACCGGCAGGGGCGTACGAGCAGTACTTC
-	TRBV5-1	-	TRBJ2-3	CASSLGQVWPDTQYF	TGCGCCAGCAGCTTGGGACAGGTCTGGCCAGATACGCAGTATTTT
-	TRBV5-4	-	TRBJ2-1	CASSLEGEGQFF	TGTGCCAGCAGCTTGGAGGGGGAGGGGCAGTTCTTC
once	TRBV4-2	TRBD1	TRBJ2-7	CASSQVGTGDDEQYF	TGTGCCAGCAGCCAAGTGGGGACAGGCGACGACGAGCAGTACTTC
few	TRBV6-5	-	TRBJ2-7	CASRLSGDSYEQYF	TGTGCCAGCAGATTAAGCGGAGACTCCTACGAGCAGTACTTC
-	TRBV7-2	TRBD2	TRBJ2-5	CASSFRASGGDEQYF	TGTGCCAGCAGCTTTAGGGCTAGCGGTGGAGATGAGCAGTACTTC
-	TRBV11-2	TRBD2	TRBJ2-5	CASSSVSGRGDRMTQYF	TGTGCCAGCAGCTCAGTTAGCGGGAGGGGTGATCGGATGACCCAGTACTTC
-	TRBV5-1	TRBD1	TRBJ1-4	CASSRDRSGGEKLFF	TGCGCCAGCAGCCGGGACAGGTCGGGGGGTGAAAAACTGTTTTTT
-	TRBV11-2	-	TRBJ2-6	CASSSRQSSGANVLTF	TGTGCCAGCAGCAGCAGACAGAGCTCTGGGGCCAACGTCCTGACTTTC
few	TRBV10-1	TRBD1	TRBJ2-1	CATSLGAGGSYNEQFF	TGCGCCACCTCCCTTGGGGCAGGGGGCTCCTACAATGAGCAGTTCTTC
-	TRBV19	TRBD1	TRBJ2-7	CASSQGARSYEQYF	TGTGCCAGTAGTCAGGGGGCTCGGTCCTACGAGCAGTACTTC
once	TRBV30	-	TRBJ1-5	CAWSGSQEPQHF	TGTGCCTGGAGTGGAAGCCAGGAGCCCCAGCATTTT
few	TRBV10-3	TRBD1	TRBJ2-7	CAANPTGASYEQYF	TGTGCCGCAAACCCGACAGGGGCCTCCTACGAGCAGTACTTC
-	TRBV19	TRBD1	TRBJ1-2	CASRGGTGDLNYGYTF	TGTGCCAGTAGAGGAGGGACAGGAGATTTAAACTATGGCTACACCTTC
-	TRBV5-1	TRBD1	TRBJ2-7	CASSPGTGHGEQYF	TGCGCCAGCAGCCCCGGGACAGGGCATGGGGAGCAGTACTTC
-	TRBV19	TRBD2	TRBJ2-3	CASTRAGGLGDTQYF	TGTGCCAGTACCCGAGCGGGGGGGCTAGGGGATACGCAGTATTTT
-	TRBV28	TRBD1	TRBJ1-2	CASSPGTGWLGYTF	TGTGCCAGCAGCCCTGGGACAGGGTGGTTAGGCTACACCTTC
few	TRBV4-3	TRBD2	TRBJ2-1	CASSQGIAGSYNEQFF	TGCGCCAGCAGCCAAGGTATAGCGGGATCCTACAATGAGCAGTTCTTC
-	TRBV6-1	-	TRBJ1-5	CASSGSSYSNQPQHF	TGTGCCAGCAGTGGAAGTAGTTATAGCAATCAGCCCCAGCATTTT
-	TRBV9	-	TRBJ1-5	CASSVGAGVNQPQHF	TGTGCCAGCAGCGTAGGGGCAGGCGTCAATCAGCCCCAGCATTTT
-	TRBV6-5	-	TRBJ2-6	CASRPTASGANVLTF	TGTGCCAGCAGACCGACAGCCTCTGGGGCCAACGTCCTGACTTTC
-	TRBV5-6	-	TRBJ2-1	CASSLRVKSSYNEQFF	TGTGCCAGCAGCTTGAGAGTTAAAAGCTCCTACAATGAGCAGTTCTTC
-	TRBV30	-	TRBJ1-1	CAWSVNRENTEAFF	TGTGCCTGGAGTGTCAACAGGGAGAACACTGAAGCTTTCTTT
-	TRBV9	TRBD2	TRBJ2-1	CASSVDLSGGYNEQFF	TGTGCCAGCAGCGTAGATCTTAGCGGGGGATACAATGAGCAGTTCTTC
-	TRBV2	TRBD1	TRBJ2-5	CASSEKSGGWETQYF	TGTGCCAGCAGTGAAAAGTCAGGGGGCTGGGAGACCCAGTACTTC
-	TRBV25-1	-	TRBJ2-3	CASSESGGHTQYF	TGTGCCAGCAGTGAATCGGGGGGCCATACGCAGTATTTT
once	TRBV7-3	TRBD2	TRBJ2-3	CASSSTSGLAGVGATQYF	TGTGCCAGCAGCTCTACTTCGGGACTAGCGGGAGTGGGGGCTACGCAGTATTTT
medium-sized	TRBV6-4	TRBD2	TRBJ2-2	CASSEAGGSTGELFF	TGTGCCAGCAGTGAGGCGGGGGGATCGACCGGGGAGCTGTTTTTT
-	TRBV12-5	TRBD2	TRBJ2-3	CASASTSGGGSDTQYF	TGTGCTAGTGCCTCGACTAGCGGGGGGGGATCAGATACGCAGTATTTT
-	TRBV28	TRBD1	TRBJ1-1	CASSLRQGAYTEAFF	TGTGCCAGCAGTTTAAGGCAGGGGGCGTACACTGAAGCTTTCTTT
-	TRBV5-4	-	TRBJ1-2	CASSPTGDYGYTF	TGTGCCAGCAGCCCGACAGGAGACTATGGCTACACCTTC
-	TRBV29-1	-	TRBJ1-2	CSVEGGAGYGYTF	TGCAGCGTTGAGGGCGGGGCTGGATATGGCTACACCTTC
many	TRBV7-9	-	TRBJ1-4	CASSLSGVNEKLFF	TGTGCCAGCAGCTTGTCAGGGGTAAATGAAAAACTGTTTTTT
-	TRBV6-5	-	TRBJ1-2	CASRLTEEGPYGYTF	TGTGCCAGCAGGCTTACAGAGGAGGGACCTTATGGCTACACCTTC
-	TRBV7-2	-	TRBJ1-2	CASSHEGVDGYTF	TGTGCCAGCAGCCACGAGGGGGTCGATGGCTACACCTTC
-	TRBV13	TRBD1	TRBJ2-1	CASQDRVLNEQFF	TGTGCCAGCCAGGACAGGGTGTTGAATGAGCAGTTCTTC
-	TRBV11-2	TRBD2	TRBJ2-1	CASSFLGGGSYNEQFF	TGTGCCAGCAGCTTCCTCGGCGGGGGGTCCTACAATGAGCAGTTCTTC
-	TRBV25-1	-	TRBJ2-5	CASSEGVGPGETQYF	TGTGCCAGCAGTGAAGGTGTGGGTCCAGGGGAGACCCAGTACTTC
few	TRBV2	TRBD1	TRBJ2-7	CASSYGQAEDEQYF	TGTGCCAGCAGTTACGGACAGGCGGAGGACGAGCAGTACTTC
-	TRBV6-1	TRBD1	TRBJ1-2	CASSESQGEAYGYTF	TGTGCCAGCAGTGAAAGCCAGGGGGAAGCCTATGGCTACACCTTC
few	TRBV19	TRBD2	TRBJ2-2	CASSLDGTSGSGELFF	TGTGCCAGTAGTCTAGACGGGACTAGCGGGTCGGGGGAGCTGTTTTTT
-	TRBV2	-	TRBJ1-2	CASEQGNAYGYTF	TGTGCCAGTGAACAGGGTAACGCCTATGGCTACACCTTC